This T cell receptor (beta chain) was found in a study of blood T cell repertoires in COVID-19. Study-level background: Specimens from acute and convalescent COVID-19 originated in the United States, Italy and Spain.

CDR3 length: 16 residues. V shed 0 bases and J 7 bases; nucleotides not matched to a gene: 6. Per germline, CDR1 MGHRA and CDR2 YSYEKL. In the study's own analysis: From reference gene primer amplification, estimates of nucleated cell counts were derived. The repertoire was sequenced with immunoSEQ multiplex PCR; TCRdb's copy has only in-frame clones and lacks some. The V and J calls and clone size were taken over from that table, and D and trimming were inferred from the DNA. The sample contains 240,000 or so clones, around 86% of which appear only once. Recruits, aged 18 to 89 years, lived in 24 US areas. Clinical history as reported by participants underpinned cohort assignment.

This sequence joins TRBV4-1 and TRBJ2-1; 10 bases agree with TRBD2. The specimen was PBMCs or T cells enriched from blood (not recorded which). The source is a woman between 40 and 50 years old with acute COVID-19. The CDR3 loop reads CASSQDWASGSNEQFF. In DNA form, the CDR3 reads TGCGCCAGCAGCCAAGATTGGGCTAGCGGGAGTAATGAGCAGTTCTTC.